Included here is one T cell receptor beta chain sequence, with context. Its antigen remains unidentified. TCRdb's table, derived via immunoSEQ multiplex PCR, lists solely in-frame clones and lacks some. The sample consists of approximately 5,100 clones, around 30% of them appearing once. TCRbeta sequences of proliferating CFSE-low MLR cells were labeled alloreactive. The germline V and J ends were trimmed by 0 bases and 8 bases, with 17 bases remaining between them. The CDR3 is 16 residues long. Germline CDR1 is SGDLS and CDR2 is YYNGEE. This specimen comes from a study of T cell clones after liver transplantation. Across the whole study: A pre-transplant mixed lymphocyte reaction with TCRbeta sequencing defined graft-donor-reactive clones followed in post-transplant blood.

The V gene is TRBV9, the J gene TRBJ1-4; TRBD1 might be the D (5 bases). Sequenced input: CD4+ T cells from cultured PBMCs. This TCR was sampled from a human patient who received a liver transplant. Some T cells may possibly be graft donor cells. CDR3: CASSVGAGKVGEKLFF. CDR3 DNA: TGTGCCAGCAGCGTAGGGGCAGGGAAGGTTGGGGAAAAACTGTTTTTT.